This T cell receptor beta chain was obtained from a study of T cell changes during pregnancy in multiple sclerosis. Assay used: immunoSEQ multiplex PCR; TCRdb lists only in-frame clones, some missing. The sample has about 53,000 clones, nearly 95% seen once. Germline V gene sequence: CDR1 SGHKS, CDR2 YYEKEE (reference sequence). The CDR3 has 14 residues. The V end lost 4 bases, the J end lost 7 bases, and 12 bases lay between the germline ends. The genes are TRBV5-5 and TRBJ1-6; D may be TRBD1 (5 bases). The clonotype originates from a female donor with multiple sclerosis, enrolled in a pregnancy study. This specimen was CD4+ T cells from peripheral blood mononuclear cells, taken in the third trimester of pregnancy. The CDR3, as DNA: TGTGCCAGCAGCCCCAGGGTCGGGAATTCACCCCTCCACTTT. It specifies CASSPRVGNSPLHF.